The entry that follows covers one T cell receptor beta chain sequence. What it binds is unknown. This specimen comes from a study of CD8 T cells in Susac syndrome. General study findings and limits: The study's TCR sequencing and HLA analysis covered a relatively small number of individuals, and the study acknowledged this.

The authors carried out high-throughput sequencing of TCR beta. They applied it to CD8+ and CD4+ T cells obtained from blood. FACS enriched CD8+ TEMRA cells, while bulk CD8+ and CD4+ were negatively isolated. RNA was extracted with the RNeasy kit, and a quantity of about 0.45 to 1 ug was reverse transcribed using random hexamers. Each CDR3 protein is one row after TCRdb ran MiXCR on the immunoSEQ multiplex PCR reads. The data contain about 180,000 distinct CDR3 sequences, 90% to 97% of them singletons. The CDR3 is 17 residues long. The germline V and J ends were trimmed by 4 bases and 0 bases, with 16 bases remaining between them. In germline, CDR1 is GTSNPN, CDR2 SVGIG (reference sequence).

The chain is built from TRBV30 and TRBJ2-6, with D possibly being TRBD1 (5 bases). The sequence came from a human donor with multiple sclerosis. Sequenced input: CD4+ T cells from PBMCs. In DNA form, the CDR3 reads TGTGCCTGGAAGGGGTTACCCCCCCTCTCTGGGGCCAACGTCCTGACTTTC. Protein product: CAWKGLPPLSGANVLTF.